These 4 T cell receptor beta chains were sequenced from one sample in a study of blood T cell repertoires in COVID-19. Assay: immunoSEQ multiplex PCR; the TCRdb copy retains only in-frame clones and omits some. The repertoire holds several thousand clones, with approximately 91% as singletons. Sequencing was carried out using peripheral blood. The receptors shown here come from a woman between 50 and 59 years old with active COVID-19.

This chain links TRBV19 with TRBJ1-5; D remains ambiguous. The germline CDR1 and CDR2 sequences are LNHDA and SQIVND (reference sequence). V was cut by 3 bases and J by 3 bases, with 12 bases left in between. The CDR3 totals 15 residues. CDR3 nucleotide sequence: TGTGCCAGTAGTATCTTAGGCGGGAACAATCAGCCCCAGCATTTT. Protein sequence: CASSILGGNNQPQHF.

The genes are TRBV6-5 and TRBJ2-3; no firm D call. CDR3 size: 11 residues. V gave up 6 bases and J gave up 3 bases, with 4 bases separating them. Per germline, CDR1 MNHEY and CDR2 SVGAGI. CDR3 sequence reads: CASRTTDTQYF. The CDR3 region has the DNA TGTGCCAGCAGGACTACAGATACGCAGTATTTT.

The V and J genes are TRBV2 and TRBJ1-2, with TRBD1 identical over 11 bases. The CDR3 has 15 residues. Germline V gene data show CDR1 as SNHLY and CDR2 as FYNNEI. After removal of 8 bases from V and 7 bases from J, the junction contained 12 bases not matched to a gene. The CDR3 is CASDWDGTGGGGYTF. Here the CDR3 DNA reads TGTGCCAGCGATTGGGACGGGACAGGGGGTGGTGGCTACACCTTC.

The chain has TRBV5-1 and TRBJ1-1; 7 bases are shared with TRBD1. The length of the CDR3 is 13 residues. J gave up 2 bases and V 4 bases, and 2 bases lay outside the gene matches. Germline CDR1 SGHRS, CDR2 YFSETQ. In DNA, the CDR3 is TGCGCCAGCAGCCGGGACAGTAACACTGAAGCTTTCTTT. Encoded protein: CASSRDSNTEAFF.